This TCR beta chain was obtained from a study of response to subunit inactivated influenza vaccine. This CDR3 is built from 16 residues. V lost 0 bases, J lost 4 bases, and 7 bases stayed unmatched. CDR1 and CDR2 from the germline V gene are MNHEY and SVGAGI. Study-wide points: It was suggested by the authors that few new T cells are recruited by each seasonal influenza vaccination.

Comment on this clonotype: The antigen is unknown.

TCRdb reprocessed the RT-PCR reads via MiXCR and lists one record per CDR3 protein. This table holds more than 500,000 distinct CDR3 sequences, roughly 12% found once. A further study also used this sample, focusing on T cells expressing NK-cell markers. This second report adds: The authors made TCR beta cDNA libraries by 5'RACE template switching. This switching added a universal primer site and UMIs.

The chain couples TRBV6-5 to TRBJ2-7; 9 nucleotides align to TRBD1. This clonotype originated in a man aged 50 to 59 who received an inactivated influenza vaccine. The material sequenced was PBMCs from blood, taken on the day of vaccination. DNA of the CDR3: TGTGCCAGCAGTTACTCGACCGGTGGACAGGGGTACGAGCAGTACTTC. It codes for CASSYSTGGQGYEQYF.